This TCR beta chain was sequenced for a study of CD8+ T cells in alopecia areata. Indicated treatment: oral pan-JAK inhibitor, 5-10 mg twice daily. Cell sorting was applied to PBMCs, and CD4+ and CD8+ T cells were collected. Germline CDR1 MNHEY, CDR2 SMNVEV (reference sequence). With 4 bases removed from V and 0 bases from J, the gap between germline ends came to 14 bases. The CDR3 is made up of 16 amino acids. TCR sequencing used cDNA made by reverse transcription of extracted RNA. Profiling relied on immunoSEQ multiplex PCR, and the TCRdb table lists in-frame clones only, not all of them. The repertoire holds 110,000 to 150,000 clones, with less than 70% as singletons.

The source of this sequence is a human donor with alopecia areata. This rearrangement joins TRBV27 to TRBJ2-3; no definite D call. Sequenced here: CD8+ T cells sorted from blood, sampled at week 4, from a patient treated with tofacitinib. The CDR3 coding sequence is TGTGCCAGCAGTTACTCTCGCAGAGCTAGCACAGATACGCAGTATTTT. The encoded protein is CASSYSRRASTDTQYF.